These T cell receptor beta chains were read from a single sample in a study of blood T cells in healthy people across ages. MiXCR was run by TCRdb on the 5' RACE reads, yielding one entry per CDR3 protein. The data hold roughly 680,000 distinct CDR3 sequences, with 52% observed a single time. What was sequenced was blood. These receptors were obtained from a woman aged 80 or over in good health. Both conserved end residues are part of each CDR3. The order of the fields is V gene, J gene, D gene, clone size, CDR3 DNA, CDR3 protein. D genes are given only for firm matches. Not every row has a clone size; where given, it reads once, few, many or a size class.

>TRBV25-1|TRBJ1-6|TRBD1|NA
TGTGCCAGCAGCCGCGGACAGGCTTCACCCCTCCACTTT
CASSRGQASPLHF
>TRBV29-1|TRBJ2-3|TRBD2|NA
TGCAGCACTGTCCCCTATCCAGCGGGGGTTCAGTGTACGCAGTATTTT
CSTVPYPAGVQCTQYF
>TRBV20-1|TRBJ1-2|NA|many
TGCAGTGCTCGGAGTAACTATGGCTACACCTTC
CSARSNYGYTF
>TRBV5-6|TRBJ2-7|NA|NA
TGTGCCAGCAGTTTAATGGGAGAGCAGTACTTC
CASSLMGEQYF
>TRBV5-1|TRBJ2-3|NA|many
TGCGCCAGCAGCGACAACAGGGCCGGGGGAGATACGCAGTATTTT
CASSDNRAGGDTQYF
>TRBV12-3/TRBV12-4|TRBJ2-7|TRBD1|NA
TGTGCCAGCGGAAACAGGGGGATCTCCTACGAGCAGTACTTC
CASGNRGISYEQYF
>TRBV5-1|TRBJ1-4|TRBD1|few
TGCGCCAGCAGCCCCGACAGGGGGCGCGGTGAAAAACTGTTTTTT
CASSPDRGRGEKLFF
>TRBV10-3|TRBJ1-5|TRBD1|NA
TGTGCCATCCGACGGACAGGGTTCGGTCAGCCCCAGCATTTT
CAIRRTGFGQPQHF
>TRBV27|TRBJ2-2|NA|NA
TGTGCCAGCAGTAGGGGGGGGATCGGGGAGCTGTTTTTT
CASSRGGIGELFF
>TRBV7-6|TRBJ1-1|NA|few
TGTGCCAGCAGCTTACTGGGCCGGGTGAACACTGAAGCTTTCTTT
CASSLLGRVNTEAFF
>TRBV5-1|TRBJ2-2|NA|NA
TGCGCCAGCAGCGTGTCCGTGAACACCGGGGAGCTGTTTTTT
CASSVSVNTGELFF
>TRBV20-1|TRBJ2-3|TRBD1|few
TGCAGTGCTCGTGGCGTGGGGACAGGGGTAACAGATACGCAGTATTTT
CSARGVGTGVTDTQYF
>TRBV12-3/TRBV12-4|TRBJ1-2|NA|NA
TGTGCCAGCAGTTTAGGGGAGGGGGTCCATGGCTACACCTTC
CASSLGEGVHGYTF
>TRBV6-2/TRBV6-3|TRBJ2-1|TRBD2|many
TGTGCCAGCAGACTAGCGGGAGGAGGGAATGAGCAGTTCTTC
CASRLAGGGNEQFF
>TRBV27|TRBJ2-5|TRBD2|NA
TGTGCCAGCAGTCCCTCCGCGGGAGAGATCGGGGAGACCCAGTACTTC
CASSPSAGEIGETQYF
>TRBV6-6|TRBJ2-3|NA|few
TGTGCCAGCAGTTTGACAGCGGTGGGCACAGATACGCAGTATTTT
CASSLTAVGTDTQYF
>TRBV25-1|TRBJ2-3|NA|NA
TGTGCCAGCAGTGATACAGGAGACCTCATGGATACGCAGTATTTT
CASSDTGDLMDTQYF
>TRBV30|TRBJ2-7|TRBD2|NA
TGTGCCTGGAGTCTAGCGGGAGGTTACGAGCAGTACTTC
CAWSLAGGYEQYF
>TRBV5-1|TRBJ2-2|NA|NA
TGCGCCAGCAGCTTGGTGCTAGCTCCCGGGGAGCTGTTTTTT
CASSLVLAPGELFF
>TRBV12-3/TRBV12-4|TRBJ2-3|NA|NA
TGTGCCAGCAGCCGCGGGCCGAACACAGATACGCAGTATTTT
CASSRGPNTDTQYF
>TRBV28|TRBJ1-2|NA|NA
TGTGCCAGCAGTTCGAACAGGGTGGGCTACACCTTC
CASSSNRVGYTF
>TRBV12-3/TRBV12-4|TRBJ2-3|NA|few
TGTGCCAGCATTGACTTGGGGGATACGCAGTATTTT
CASIDLGDTQYF
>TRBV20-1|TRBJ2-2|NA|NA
TGCAGTGCTCTCCACAGGTCCAGCACCGGGGAGCTGTTTTTT
CSALHRSSTGELFF
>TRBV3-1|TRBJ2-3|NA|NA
TGTGCCAGCAACCAAGAACGGGGGCCCGTTACAGATACGCAGTATTTT
CASNQERGPVTDTQYF
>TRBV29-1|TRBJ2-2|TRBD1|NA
TGCAGCGGACGACAGGGGAGCACCGGGGAGCTGTTTTTT
CSGRQGSTGELFF
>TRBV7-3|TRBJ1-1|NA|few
TGTGCCAGCAGCTTGGGGAACAGAGTGGGGTTTACTGAAGCTTTCTTT
CASSLGNRVGFTEAFF
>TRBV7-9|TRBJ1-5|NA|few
TGTGCCAGCAGCTTAGTAAGTGAAGGCAATCAGCCCCAGCATTTT
CASSLVSEGNQPQHF
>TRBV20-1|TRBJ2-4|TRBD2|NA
TGCAGTGGGAGGGAGCGGGGGTTTGGCATTCAGTACTTC
CSGRERGFGIQYF
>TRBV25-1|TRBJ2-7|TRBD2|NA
TGTGCCAGCAGTGGTGGACTAGCGGGAGGGTCCTACGAGCAGTACTTC
CASSGGLAGGSYEQYF
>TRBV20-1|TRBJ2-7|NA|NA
TGCAGTGCTCTGCACTCAGCGTCTTTACACGAGCAGTACTTC
CSALHSASLHEQYF
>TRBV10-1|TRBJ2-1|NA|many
TGCGCCAGCAGTGAGTCGGGGCAGGCCGGCTCCTACAATGAGCAGTTCTTC
CASSESGQAGSYNEQFF